A single sample is the source of the 32 T cell receptor beta chains below, sequenced in a study of cytomegalovirus exposure and HLA in healthy donors. Primers included in the PCR were 60 Vbeta and 13 Jbeta primers. TCRdb keeps only in-frame clones here, not all; method: immunoSEQ multiplex PCR. The data show 180,000 or so clones, 82% seen once. Sequenced input: PBMCs. The receptors derive from a man aged 40-49 years in good health and CMV-seronegative.

For this clone: The identical CDR3 is also encoded by other nucleotide sequences in the sample. The chain links TRBV27 to TRBJ1-2, with TRBD1 matching over 12 bases. The V gene's germline CDR1 is MNHEY and CDR2 SMNVEV (reference sequence). Losses at the gene ends were 6 bases for V and 7 bases for J; bases not matched to a gene: 6. CDR3 length: 14 residues. The CDR3 loop is CASSWGQGASGYTF. Here the CDR3 DNA reads TGTGCCAGCAGCTGGGGACAGGGGGCAAGTGGCTACACCTTC.

In this sample, this clone turned up a few times. The chain employs TRBV15 and TRBJ1-5; D is ambiguous. Germline V gene data show CDR1 as LNHNV and CDR2 as YYDKDF (reference sequence). Trimming cost V 2 bases and J 2 bases, with 10 bases left between them. CDR3 length: 15 residues. CDR3 region: CATSRPTGGNQPQHF. The CDR3 DNA sequence: TGTGCCACCAGCAGACCTACGGGAGGCAATCAGCCCCAGCATTTT. The full variable domain, its missing parts supplied by reference TRBV15 and TRBJ1-5, is DAMVIQNPRYQVTQFGKPVTLSCSQTLNHNVMYWYQQKSSQAPKLLFHYYDKDFNNEADTPDNFQSRRPNTSFCFLDIRSPGLGDTAMYLCATSRPTGGNQPQHFGDGTRLSIL.

This sequence joins TRBV5-6 and TRBJ1-4; 7 bases align to TRBD1. This CDR3 spans 15 amino acids. Germline values: CDR1 SGHDT, CDR2 YYEEEE. With 4 bases clipped from V and 5 bases from J, the junction kept 8 bases outside the gene matches. For the CDR3, the DNA is TGTGCCAGCAGCCGAAAGGGACAGCTGAATGAAAAACTGTTTTTT. It specifies CASSRKGQLNEKLFF.

This rearrangement joins TRBV5-1 to TRBJ2-7; the D is unclear. The germline gives CDR1 SGHRS, CDR2 YFSETQ. The CDR3 consists of 14 residues. V was pared by 0 bases and J by 0 bases, with 7 bases between. CDR3 protein: CASSLDGYSYEQYF. The CDR3 DNA reads as TGCGCCAGCAGCTTGGACGGTTACTCCTACGAGCAGTACTTC. Using reference TRBV5-1 and TRBJ2-7 for the parts outside the CDR3, the full variable domain is KAGVTQTPRYLIKTRGQQVTLSCSPISGHRSVSWYQQTPGQGLQFLFEYFSETQRNKGNFPGRFSGRQFSNSRSEMNVSTLELGDSALYLCASSLDGYSYEQYFGPGTRLTVT.

This chain joins TRBV6-1 and TRBJ2-1, with D tentatively TRBD2 (5 bases). Germline V gives CDR1 MNHNS, CDR2 SASEGT. Trimming cost V 8 bases and J 10 bases, with 24 bases left between them. This CDR3 is 15 amino acids long. CDR3 nucleotides: TGTGCCAGCGCGAGGGCTAGAAGCGCAATCGACGAGCAGTTCTTC. This translates into CASARARSAIDEQFF.

The CDR3 loop reads CASSLLALSYNEQFF. DNA for the CDR3: TGTGCCAGCAGCTTACTAGCGCTCTCCTACAATGAGCAGTTCTTC. The chain carries TRBV7-9 and TRBJ2-1; a weak D match, TRBD2 (6 bases). The CDR3 spans 15 residues. Germline CDR1 SEHNR, CDR2 FQNEAQ (reference sequence). Between the trimmed V and J ends, which lost 2 bases and 0 bases, there was a span of 8 bases.

In nucleotides, the CDR3 is TGTGCCAGCAGTTTATACGGGACTAGCGGGAGGGGGGGGGAGACCCAGTACTTC. Its translation: CASSLYGTSGRGGETQYF. J is TRBJ2-5 and V is TRBV27; 16 bases are a match to TRBD2. V trimming: 1 base; J trimming: 5 bases; junction bases outside the gene matches: 7. Germline assignment: CDR1 MNHEY and CDR2 SMNVEV (reference sequence). The CDR3 contains 18 residues.

The rearrangement uses TRBV7-2 and TRBJ2-7; tentatively, D is TRBD1 (6 bases). Germline V gene lookup returns CDR1 SGHTA and CDR2 FQGNSA. The V gene lost 0 bases and the J gene lost 1 base, with 13 bases spanning the gap. This CDR3 comprises 16 residues. In DNA form, the CDR3 reads TGTGCCAGCAGCTTAGCGGGTTCAGGGGCGTCCTACGAGCAGTACTTC. Translated, it gives CASSLAGSGASYEQYF.

The V call is TRBV28, the J call TRBJ2-5; 8 bases fit TRBD1. The CDR3 sequence is 14 residues long. Unmatched junction bases numbered 12, after V lost 6 bases and J lost 9 bases. The germline CDR1 and CDR2 sequences are MDHEN and SYDVKM. The DNA of the CDR3 is TGTGCCAGCAGGACACCCGGGACAGGCCTCCCCCAGTACTTC. Translation gives CASRTPGTGLPQYF.

The J gene is TRBJ2-1, the V gene TRBV7-3; 12 bases match TRBD2. This CDR3 spans 15 amino acids. Germline trimming cut 5 bases from V and 4 bases from J; bases unmatched to any gene: 3. From germline, CDR1 is SGHTA and CDR2 FQGTGA. The CDR3 bases are TGTGCCAGCAGCCGGCTAGCGGGGGGGTACAATGAGCAGTTCTTC. It encodes CASSRLAGGYNEQFF.

V is TRBV5-4 and J is TRBJ1-4, with TRBD1 as a possible D gene (6 bases). The CDR3 is 14 residues long. Germline V gene lookup returns CDR1 SGHNT and CDR2 YYREEE (reference sequence). Trimming removed 0 bases from V and 12 bases from J, with 15 bases in between. The CDR3 coding sequence is TGTGCCAGCAGCTTGGGGGGGCGAGGGGGAGAACTGTTTTTT. This sequence encodes CASSLGGRGGELFF.

A few counts support this clone. Other DNA sequences of this sample code for an identical CDR3. The chain recombines TRBV4-1 with TRBJ1-1, with 7 positions matching TRBD1. The ends lost 0 bases at V and 1 base at J; junction bases unmatched: 2. The CDR3 is 15 residues long. Germline CDR1 reads MGHRA; CDR2 reads YSYEKL. The CDR3 nucleotides are TGCGCCAGCAGCCAAGATCGGACAGGGAACACTGAAGCTTTCTTT. Protein product: CASSQDRTGNTEAFF.

The V and J genes are TRBV7-2 and TRBJ2-7; D might be TRBD2 (5 bases). Germline lookup yields CDR1 SGHTA and CDR2 FQGNSA. The V and J ends lost 3 bases and 1 base respectively, with 13 bases between them. This CDR3 is 15 amino acids long. The CDR3 DNA is TGTGCCAGCAGCTTTGGCGGGCAGAGATCCTACGAGCAGTACTTC. Amino acids: CASSFGGQRSYEQYF.

On this clone: The junction departs from germline at one end; a sequencing error may be responsible. This chain joins TRBV4-3 and TRBJ2-2, with D maybe TRBD2 (5 bases). Germline loops: CDR1 LGHNA, CDR2 YSLEER. The CDR3 loop spans 18 amino acids. CDR3 amino acids: CASSQDVPGSSGTGELFF. CDR3 in DNA: TGCGCCAGCAGCCAAGATGTCCCTGGCAGTAGTGGCACCGGGGAGCTATTTTTT.

The rearrangement uses TRBV15 and TRBJ1-4, with D possibly being TRBD1 (5 bases). CDR1 LNHNV and CDR2 YYDKDF come from the germline V gene (reference sequence). CDR3 size: 14 residues. The germline V and J ends were trimmed by 3 bases and 8 bases, with 13 bases remaining between them. Here the CDR3 DNA reads TGTGCCACCAGCAGCCGGGACTTAGGCGAAAAACTGTTTTTT. This sequence encodes CATSSRDLGEKLFF.

The gene calls are TRBV5-1 and TRBJ2-2; unclear D gene. Germline loops: CDR1 SGHRS, CDR2 YFSETQ. Trimming took off 3 bases at V and 7 bases at J, with 16 bases between the two ends. CDR3 length equals 15 residues. The CDR3 sequence is CASSSQGINYGELFF. CDR3 DNA: TGCGCCAGCAGCTCCCAAGGAATAAACTACGGGGAGCTGTTTTTT. Full variable domain (rest looked up from reference TRBV5-1 and TRBJ2-2): KAGVTQTPRYLIKTRGQQVTLSCSPISGHRSVSWYQQTPGQGLQFLFEYFSETQRNKGNFPGRFSGRQFSNSRSEMNVSTLELGDSALYLCASSSQGINYGELFFGEGSRLTVL.

This clone was detected once. V is TRBV5-1 and J is TRBJ2-1; 12 bases fit TRBD2. Germline loops: CDR1 SGHRS, CDR2 YFSETQ. Germline trimming cut 7 bases from V and 4 bases from J; bases unmatched to any gene: 3. The CDR3 is 14 amino acids. CDR3 DNA: TGCGCCAGCGGTACTAGCGGGAGGTACAATGAGCAGTTCTTC. Translated: CASGTSGRYNEQFF.

This rearrangement joins TRBV15 to TRBJ2-3, with 7 nucleotides matching TRBD2. CDR1 and CDR2 from the germline V gene are LNHNV and YYDKDF (reference sequence). The V gene end was trimmed by 0 bases and the J gene end by 6 bases; junction bases not matched to a gene: 9. The CDR3 loop spans 16 amino acids. CDR3 nucleotides: TGTGCCACCAGCAGAGATACCGGACGGGGAGGGGATACGCAGTATTTT. Translated, it gives CATSRDTGRGGDTQYF.

The chain has TRBV6-6 and TRBJ2-2; D is perhaps TRBD1 (5 bases). The CDR3 contains 16 residues. Germline V gives CDR1 MNHNY, CDR2 SVGAGI (reference sequence). Trimming cost V 7 bases and J 1 base, with 16 bases left between them. CDR3 bases: TGTGCCAGCACCATTCAGGGTAGGGTGAACACCGGGGAGCTGTTTTTT. It translates to CASTIQGRVNTGELFF.

Points on this clone: The junction does not match germline at one end; this may be a read error. The chain employs TRBV7-7 and TRBJ1-3; possible D gene TRBD1, 6 bases. CDR3 length: 17 residues. Germline values: CDR1 SSHAT, CDR2 FNYEAQ (reference sequence). This CDR3 reads CASSLTADRSSGNTIYF. CDR3 nucleotide sequence: TGTGCTAGCAGCTTAACCGCAGACAGGTCCTCTGGAAACACCATATATTTT.

The chain joins TRBV11-2 to TRBJ2-2; 10 bases fit TRBD2. The CDR3 is 15 residues long. Germline lookup yields CDR1 SGHAT and CDR2 FQNNGV. J gave up 6 bases and V 5 bases, and 6 bases lay outside the gene matches. Written as DNA, the CDR3 is TGTGCCAGCAGCGGTCTAGCGGGAGTATCCGGGGAGCTGTTTTTT. It is translated as CASSGLAGVSGELFF.

The chain has TRBV5-8 and TRBJ2-1, with D possibly matching TRBD2 (5 bases). Trimming left V 4 bases short and J 0 bases short, with 14 bases between. Germline V lookup: CDR1 SGHTS, CDR2 YDEGEE. The CDR3 covers 16 residues. The CDR3 here is CASSLPAVSSYNEQFF. The CDR3 DNA sequence: TGTGCCAGCAGCCTACCAGCGGTTAGCTCCTACAATGAGCAGTTCTTC.

The V gene is TRBV7-2, the J gene TRBJ2-5; 7 bases align to TRBD2. The CDR3 consists of 15 residues. CDR1 is SGHTA and CDR2 is FQGNSA in the germline V gene. After removal of 0 bases from V and 9 bases from J, the junction contained 10 bases not matched to a gene. The CDR3 DNA sequence: TGTGCCAGCAGCTTAGCGATCGCGTTCCGGGAGGCCCAGTACTTC. This translates into CASSLAIAFREAQYF. The full variable domain, with the rest looked up from reference TRBV7-2 and TRBJ2-5, is GAGVSQSPSNKVTEKGKDVELRCDPISGHTALYWYRQSLGQGLEFLIYFQGNSAPDKSGLPSDRFSAERTGGSVSTLTIQRTQQEDSAVYLCASSLAIAFREAQYFGPGTRLLVL.

The J gene is TRBJ2-7, the V gene TRBV25-1; TRBD1 matches at 9 bases. Germline V CDR1 and CDR2: MGHDK, SYGVNS. The length of the CDR3 is 14 residues. V dropped 6 bases and J dropped 5; count of bases not matched to a gene: 8. CDR3 sequence (DNA): TGTGCCAGCAGGAGGACAGGGGCAAAGGACGAGCAGTACTTC. It yields the protein CASRRTGAKDEQYF.

Turning to this clone: This specimen includes other DNA sequences encoding the same CDR3. The genes are TRBV7-2 and TRBJ1-5; possibly TRBD1 for D (5 bases). This CDR3 has 14 residues. The V gene lost 2 bases and the J gene lost 4 bases, with 9 bases spanning the gap. Germline V gives CDR1 SGHTA, CDR2 FQGNSA. The CDR3 protein is CASSLNGGNQPQHF. Written as DNA, the CDR3 is TGTGCCAGCAGCTTAAACGGGGGTAATCAGCCCCAGCATTTT.

The CDR3 sequence: CASSDPSGVSYEQYF. The CDR3, as DNA: TGTGCCAGCAGTGACCCTAGCGGGGTCTCCTACGAGCAGTACTTC. V is TRBV25-1 and J is TRBJ2-7; 9 bases agree with TRBD2. This CDR3 comprises 15 residues. CDR1 and CDR2 from the germline V gene are MGHDK and SYGVNS. V lost 3 bases, J lost 0 bases, and 3 bases stayed unmatched.

The chain links TRBV7-3 to TRBJ2-5; D might be TRBD2 (5 bases). V shed 3 bases and J shed 5 bases, with 16 bases lying between them. This CDR3 region has 15 residues. Germline CDR1 is SGHTA and CDR2 is FQGTGA. The DNA for the CDR3 is TGTGCCAGCAGCTTTTCCCCAACGGGAATGGAGACCCAGTACTTC. It yields the protein CASSFSPTGMETQYF. The full variable domain, rest sourced from reference TRBV7-3 and TRBJ2-5, is GAGVSQTPSNKVTEKGKYVELRCDPISGHTALYWYRQSLGQGPEFLIYFQGTGAADDSGLPNDRFFAVRPEGSVSTLKIQRTERGDSAVYLCASSFSPTGMETQYFGPGTRLLVL.

The gene calls are TRBV2 and TRBJ1-6; D perhaps matches TRBD1 (6 bases). Trimming pared 4 bases from V and 2 bases from J, leaving 9 bases between. The CDR3 consists of 15 residues. Germline assignment: CDR1 SNHLY and CDR2 FYNNEI. CDR3 loop: CASSGRTAYNSPLHF. DNA for the CDR3: TGTGCCAGCAGTGGGAGGACAGCCTATAATTCACCCCTCCACTTT.

The chain couples TRBV25-1 to TRBJ2-1, with a tentative D call TRBD2 (6 bases). Looked up from germline, CDR1 is MGHDK and CDR2 is SYGVNS. Deletions cut 3 bases from V and 3 bases from J, with 12 bases between. The CDR3 has 15 amino acids. The CDR3 coding sequence is TGTGCCAGCAGTGAGGGGGGAGTTAGCTACAATGAGCAGTTCTTC. Encoded protein: CASSEGGVSYNEQFF.

This rearrangement joins TRBV6-5 to TRBJ2-3; 8 nucleotides agree with TRBD2. There are 15 residues in the CDR3. CDR1 and CDR2 (germline): MNHEY, SVGAGI. V lost 5 bases to trimming and J lost 4 bases; unmatched junction nucleotides: 8. CDR3 coding DNA: TGTGCCAGCAGTGCGATTAGCGGGGAGGCAGATACGCAGTATTTT. Amino acid sequence: CASSAISGEADTQYF.

This clone turned up a few times. The V gene is TRBV7-9, the J gene TRBJ2-7; perhaps TRBD2 as D (6 bases). V lost 5 bases and J 4 bases, leaving 15 bases between the germline ends. The CDR3 runs to 14 residues. Per germline, CDR1 SEHNR and CDR2 FQNEAQ (reference sequence). CDR3: CASSPSRERYEQYF. The CDR3 nucleotides read TGTGCCAGCAGCCCAAGCCGGGAGCGGTACGAGCAGTACTTC.

The chain uses TRBV6-5 and TRBJ1-1; D may be TRBD1 (5 bases). From germline, CDR1 is MNHEY and CDR2 SVGAGI. V was shortened by 6 bases and J by 2 bases, with 10 bases between the two germline ends. The CDR3 consists of 13 residues. The CDR3 DNA is TGTGCCAGCAGCTTTGACAGAAACACTGAAGCTTTCTTT. Translation: CASSFDRNTEAFF.